The rows below give T cell receptor beta chains drawn from one sample of a study of T cell responses to AZD1222 COVID-19 vaccine. Profiling relied on immunoSEQ multiplex PCR, and the TCRdb table lists in-frame clones only, not all of them. The sample lists about 150,000 clones, 82% seen once, with about 4% in the top ten. The material was peripheral blood, obtained on day 0 of MenACWY control vaccination. The receptors derive from an adult in good health. The CDR3 runs from the conserved cysteine through the conserved F or W. Fields, in order: clone size, J gene, V gene, D gene, CDR3 protein, CDR3 DNA. The D gene is left open where the match is weak. Size is stated for part of the rows, as once, few or many counts, or as a class when the clone is expanded.

size: .
J: TRBJ2-1
V: TRBV20-1
D: TRBD1
CDR3: CSASVRQGADEQFF
DNA: TGCAGTGCTAGTGTCCGACAGGGGGCGGATGAGCAGTTCTTC

size: .
J: TRBJ2-1
V: TRBV5-1
D: TRBD2
CDR3: CASSLGLAGDNEQFF
DNA: TGCGCCAGCAGCCTAGGACTAGCGGGGGACAATGAGCAGTTCTTC

size: .
J: TRBJ1-5
V: TRBV7-8
D: .
CDR3: CASSFDSNQPQHF
DNA: TGTGCCAGCAGCTTCGATAGCAATCAGCCCCAGCATTTT

size: .
J: TRBJ1-2
V: TRBV5-1
D: TRBD1
CDR3: CASSQGQGGYGYTF
DNA: TGCGCCAGCAGCCAAGGACAGGGAGGCTATGGCTACACCTTC

size: .
J: TRBJ1-2
V: TRBV28
D: TRBD1
CDR3: CASRQGANYGYTF
DNA: TGTGCCAGCAGACAGGGGGCTAACTATGGCTACACCTTC

size: .
J: TRBJ2-3
V: TRBV7-2
D: TRBD2
CDR3: CASSLGKRGNTDTQYF
DNA: TGTGCCAGCAGCTTAGGAAAGCGGGGGAACACAGATACGCAGTATTTT

size: .
J: TRBJ2-3
V: TRBV7-2
D: .
CDR3: CASKAGASTDTQYF
DNA: TGTGCCAGCAAGGCGGGGGCTAGCACAGATACGCAGTATTTT

size: .
J: TRBJ1-6
V: TRBV27
D: .
CDR3: CASSPWGTSSYNSPLHF
DNA: TGTGCCAGCAGTCCCTGGGGTACGAGCTCCTATAATTCACCCCTCCACTTT

size: .
J: TRBJ2-3
V: TRBV9
D: TRBD2
CDR3: CASSGEGDTQYF
DNA: TGTGCCAGCAGCGGGGAGGGGGATACGCAGTATTTT

size: .
J: TRBJ2-2
V: TRBV7-3
D: TRBD1
CDR3: CASSSGQGGTGELFF
DNA: TGTGCCAGCAGCTCCGGACAGGGAGGCACCGGGGAGCTGTTTTTT

size: .
J: TRBJ1-3
V: TRBV28
D: TRBD1
CDR3: CASSLPGDRGSNTIYF
DNA: TGTGCCAGCAGTCTTCCGGGAGACAGGGGGTCAAACACCATATATTTT

size: once
J: TRBJ1-2
V: TRBV4-1
D: .
CDR3: CASNPAGSNYGYTF
DNA: TGCGCCAGCAACCCGGCGGGTTCTAACTATGGCTACACCTTC

size: once
J: TRBJ2-1
V: TRBV7-8
D: TRBD1
CDR3: CASSLRGQGSYNEQFF
DNA: TGTGCCAGCAGTTTAAGGGGACAGGGCTCCTACAATGAGCAGTTCTTC

size: .
J: TRBJ2-3
V: TRBV2
D: TRBD2
CDR3: CASRTSGGNTDTQYF
DNA: TGTGCCAGCAGAACTAGCGGGGGTAACACAGATACGCAGTATTTT

size: .
J: TRBJ2-7
V: TRBV3-1/TRBV3-2
D: TRBD1
CDR3: CASSLRQGNEQYF
DNA: TGTGCCAGCAGCCTTCGACAGGGGAACGAGCAGTACTTC

size: .
J: TRBJ2-7
V: TRBV6-1
D: .
CDR3: CASSGYLTGLGYEQYF
DNA: TGTGCCAGCAGTGGCTACCTGACCGGATTGGGCTACGAGCAGTACTTC

size: few
J: TRBJ2-3
V: TRBV10-1
D: TRBD1
CDR3: CASSKDRATQYF
DNA: TGCGCCAGCAGTAAGGACAGGGCGACGCAGTATTTT

size: .
J: TRBJ1-5
V: TRBV9
D: TRBD1
CDR3: CASSDHRGDQPQHF
DNA: TGTGCCAGCAGCGACCACAGGGGTGATCAGCCCCAGCATTTT

size: .
J: TRBJ1-1
V: TRBV29-1
D: .
CDR3: CSGGGSLNTEAFF
DNA: TGCAGCGGTGGCGGCAGCTTGAACACTGAAGCTTTCTTT

size: .
J: TRBJ2-3
V: TRBV11-2
D: TRBD2
CDR3: CASSTRLAGDRTDTQYF
DNA: TGTGCCAGCAGCACTAGACTAGCGGGGGATCGCACAGATACGCAGTATTTT

size: .
J: TRBJ2-5
V: TRBV5-1
D: .
CDR3: CASSLEGTAQETQYF
DNA: TGCGCCAGCAGCTTGGAAGGGACGGCGCAAGAGACCCAGTACTTC

size: .
J: TRBJ2-3
V: TRBV9
D: .
CDR3: CASSVVVEDTQYF
DNA: TGTGCCAGCAGCGTAGTCGTGGAAGATACGCAGTATTTT

size: .
J: TRBJ1-2
V: TRBV5-1
D: TRBD1
CDR3: CASRTDGQGYGYTF
DNA: TGCGCCAGCAGGACGGACGGACAGGGCTATGGCTACACCTTC

size: .
J: TRBJ1-1
V: TRBV5-6
D: TRBD1
CDR3: CASSWTGLAGNTEAFF
DNA: TGTGCCAGCAGCTGGACAGGACTTGCCGGGAACACTGAAGCTTTCTTT

size: .
J: TRBJ1-1
V: TRBV28
D: .
CDR3: CASSPTYRDAFF
DNA: TGTGCCAGCAGTCCCACATACAGGGACGCTTTCTTT

size: .
J: TRBJ1-2
V: TRBV6-1
D: .
CDR3: CASSEATPYGYTF
DNA: TGTGCCAGCAGTGAAGCTACGCCCTATGGCTACACCTTC

size: .
J: TRBJ1-2
V: TRBV18
D: .
CDR3: CASSQDRNYGYTF
DNA: TGTGCCAGCTCACAAGACAGGAACTATGGCTACACCTTC

size: .
J: TRBJ1-3
V: TRBV7-3
D: .
CDR3: CASSRDGRSGNTIYF
DNA: TGTGCCAGCAGCAGGGACGGCCGCTCTGGAAACACCATATATTTT